The entry that follows covers one T cell receptor beta chain sequence. Its matching antigen is unknown. V was clipped by 3 bases and J by 0 bases; unmatched bases: 7. The CDR3 totals 16 residues. Germline CDR1 KGHSH, CDR2 LQKENI. Cells that made up the mixed lymphocyte reaction were cocultured at 37°C for about 6 days. This sample is part of a study of siplizumab effects on memory and regulatory T cells. Notes on the study in general: Naive T cells appeared more diverse than memory cells and seemed to be major alloresponse contributors. The alloreactive clones that mapped to unstimulated subsets made up only a minor fraction.

The method was immunoSEQ multiplex PCR; TCRdb's version includes in-frame clones alone and lacks a portion of them. The sample has approximately 10,000 clones, around half seen once. The origin of this receptor is a human donor in good health; the cells came from an allogeneic mixed lymphocyte reaction. Some clones in this sample may be carry-over from other donors' samples. The rearrangement uses TRBV18 and TRBJ2-7; 8 bases are shared with TRBD1. The sequenced sample consisted of CFSE-low (dividing) CD8+ T cells sorted from an allogeneic mixed lymphocyte reaction. This CDR3 reads CASSPPGTGDSYEQYF. The CDR3 DNA follows: TGTGCCAGCTCACCTCCGGGGACAGGTGACTCCTACGAGCAGTACTTC.